These T cell receptor beta chains were read from a single sample in a study of molecular identifiers for immune sequencing clone quantification. TCRdb ran MiXCR on the PCR reads and lists one entry per CDR3 protein. The table has 400,000 to 600,000 distinct CDR3 sequences, less than 30% seen once. Sequencing was done on a sample of naive CD8+ T cells from blood, with Jurkat cell RNA spiked in. Source of these receptors: a human donor in good health. Some libraries in this study had Jurkat cell RNA spiked in. CDR3s include the opening cysteine and the closing phenylalanine or tryptophan. D genes are given only for firm matches. For some rows the clone size is stated as once, few or many, or as a class when expanded; others skip it.

j_call clone_size d_call v_call cdr3_aa cdr3_nt
TRBJ2-7 many TRBD2 TRBV5-1 CASSLGGGYEQYF TGCGCCAGCAGCCTGGGCGGGGGCTACGAGCAGTACTTC
TRBJ1-1 once NA TRBV7-6 CASSPRDGYMNTEAFF TGTGCCAGCAGCCCGAGGGACGGATACATGAACACTGAAGCTTTCTTT
TRBJ1-6 many NA TRBV28 CASSSPLHF TGTGCCAGCAGTTCACCCCTCCACTTT
TRBJ2-7 many TRBD2 TRBV4-3 CASSQGLAGFNYEQYF TGCGCCAGCAGCCAAGGGCTAGCGGGGTTCAACTACGAGCAGTACTTC
TRBJ2-1 few TRBD2 TRBV28 CASTLELAARNEQFF TGTGCCAGCACCCTGGAGCTAGCGGCCCGCAATGAGCAGTTCTTC
TRBJ2-7 NA NA TRBV30 CAWSAPSMRAYEQYF TGTGCCTGGAGTGCCCCTAGCATGAGGGCCTACGAGCAGTACTTC
TRBJ2-3 few NA TRBV10-3 CAISEEVYPDTQYF TGTGCCATCAGTGAGGAGGTATATCCAGATACGCAGTATTTT
TRBJ2-1 NA TRBD2 TRBV20-1 CSANMGLADTSSYNEQFF TGCAGTGCTAATATGGGACTAGCGGATACAAGCTCCTACAATGAGCAGTTCTTC
TRBJ1-1 NA NA TRBV10-3 CAISMTGNTEAFF TGTGCCATCAGCATGACAGGGAACACTGAAGCTTTCTTT
TRBJ2-7 many NA TRBV6-5 CASTPKGGSSYEQYF TGTGCCAGCACCCCTAAGGGGGGAAGCTCCTACGAGCAGTACTTC
TRBJ1-5 many NA TRBV7-9 CASSTNGQPQHF TGTGCCAGCAGTACGAACGGTCAGCCCCAGCATTTT
TRBJ1-5 many NA TRBV10-2 CASSEGQGGQPQHF TGCGCCAGCAGTGAAGGGCAGGGAGGTCAGCCCCAGCATTTT
TRBJ2-5 NA NA TRBV12-3/TRBV12-4 CASSSETVGNEQYF TGTGCCAGCAGTTCCGAGACAGTTGGCAATGAGCAGTACTTC
TRBJ2-3 few TRBD2 TRBV20-1 CSASQYLAGEGTDTQYF TGCAGTGCTAGTCAGTACCTAGCGGGGGAAGGCACAGATACGCAGTATTTT
TRBJ2-1 many TRBD2 TRBV2 CASRGTSAEQFF TGTGCCAGCAGGGGAACTAGCGCTGAGCAGTTCTTC
TRBJ2-6 NA NA TRBV6-4 CASISGGANVLTF TGTGCCAGCATCTCCGGGGGGGCCAACGTCCTGACTTTC
TRBJ1-1 few TRBD1 TRBV2 CASTPLAGGWVTEAFF TGTGCCAGCACTCCGTTAGCAGGGGGATGGGTCACTGAAGCTTTCTTT
TRBJ2-3 few TRBD1 TRBV5-8 CASSLEQGLYF TGTGCCAGCAGCTTGGAACAGGGGCTGTATTTT
TRBJ2-5 NA TRBD1 TRBV12-3/TRBV12-4 CASSLWTGQETQYF TGTGCCAGCAGTTTATGGACAGGACAAGAGACCCAGTACTTC
TRBJ1-5 few NA TRBV19 CASSPGAGENQPQHF TGTGCCAGTAGCCCCGGGGCGGGGGAAAATCAGCCCCAGCATTTT
TRBJ2-1 many NA TRBV29-1 CSVDQGLNEQFF TGCAGCGTGGATCAGGGCCTCAATGAGCAGTTCTTC
TRBJ1-1 NA NA TRBV29-1 CSVEGPRGTEAFF TGCAGCGTTGAAGGCCCGAGGGGGACTGAAGCTTTCTTT
TRBJ2-5 NA TRBD2 TRBV5-6 CASKVPAVAGKQETQYF TGTGCCAGCAAGGTACCAGCGGTAGCGGGAAAACAAGAGACCCAGTACTTC
TRBJ1-2 many NA TRBV6-2/TRBV6-3 CASRTGYGYTF TGTGCCAGCAGGACAGGCTATGGCTACACCTTC
TRBJ2-7 NA TRBD2 TRBV19 CATSAASGLYEQCF TGTGCCACCTCAGCCGCTAGCGGGCTGTACGAGCAGTGCTTC
TRBJ2-3 NA NA TRBV11-2 CASSRQLSTDTQYF TGTGCCAGCAGCCGCCAGTTGAGCACAGATACGCAGTATTTT
TRBJ2-2 few NA TRBV4-1 CASSTPPSTGELFF TGCGCCAGCAGCACGCCCCCGAGCACCGGGGAGCTGTTTTTT
TRBJ2-3 many NA TRBV7-9 CASSLGEDTQYF TGTGCCAGCAGCTTAGGGGAAGATACGCAGTATTTT
TRBJ2-1 many NA TRBV7-2 CASSFLVVSYNEQFF TGTGCCAGCAGCTTTTTGGTAGTGTCCTACAATGAGCAGTTCTTC
TRBJ2-7 NA TRBD2 TRBV5-1 CASSRTSGSLSSYEQYF TGCGCCAGCAGCCGGACTAGCGGGAGCCTTAGCTCCTACGAGCAGTACTTC
TRBJ1-5 few NA TRBV20-1 CSARQTGSNQPQHF TGCAGTGCTAGACAGACAGGTAGCAATCAGCCCCAGCATTTT
TRBJ2-3 NA NA TRBV14 CASSQGVANTDTQYF TGTGCCAGCAGCCAAGGAGTAGCAAACACGGATACGCAGTATTTT
TRBJ2-5 NA TRBD2 TRBV6-5 CASTGLAGTQETQYF TGTGCCAGCACTGGACTAGCGGGTACCCAAGAGACCCAGTACTTC
TRBJ2-1 NA TRBD2 TRBV3-1 CASSSTGTHDSGTTRDEQFF TGTGCCAGCAGCAGTACCGGGACACACGATAGCGGGACCACCCGGGATGAGCAGTTCTTC
TRBJ2-3 many TRBD2 TRBV7-2 CASSLPIAGMADTQYF TGTGCCAGCAGCTTACCCATAGCGGGGATGGCAGATACGCAGTATTTT
TRBJ2-1 few NA TRBV4-1 CASSQEFPLAGDAYNEQFF TGCGCCAGCAGCCAAGAATTTCCCTTGGCAGGAGACGCCTACAATGAGCAGTTCTTC
TRBJ2-7 many NA TRBV28 CASSTHTLTGTKTYEQYF TGTGCCAGCAGTACCCATACCTTAACCGGGACGAAAACCTACGAGCAGTACTTC
TRBJ2-3 few TRBD1 TRBV7-9 CASSQPRDRGPSDTQYF TGTGCCAGCAGCCAGCCCCGGGACAGGGGGCCATCAGATACGCAGTATTTT
TRBJ2-7 few NA TRBV6-2/TRBV6-3 CASSYGRVYEQYF TGTGCCAGCAGTTACGGCAGGGTCTACGAGCAGTACTTC
TRBJ2-7 many NA TRBV19 CASSIFGAGNYEQYF TGTGCCAGTAGTATTTTCGGGGCAGGGAACTACGAGCAGTACTTC
TRBJ2-3 NA NA TRBV20-1 CSARARLTRIPDTQYF TGCAGTGCTAGAGCCCGACTAACACGGATTCCAGATACGCAGTATTTT
TRBJ1-4 few NA TRBV4-3 CASSQGGGFEKLFF TGCGCCAGCAGCCAAGGGGGGGGTTTTGAAAAACTGTTTTTT
TRBJ2-7 NA NA TRBV4-3 CASSSSLGSYEQYF TGCGCCAGCAGCTCATCCTTGGGCTCCTACGAGCAGTACTTC
TRBJ2-5 NA TRBD1 TRBV28 CASSSPTGAWETQYF TGTGCCAGCAGTTCCCCGACAGGGGCTTGGGAGACCCAGTACTTC
TRBJ2-3 NA NA TRBV7-9 CASSQFGGASLSTDTQYF TGTGCCAGCAGCCAATTCGGCGGGGCATCTCTTAGCACAGATACGCAGTATTTT
TRBJ2-1 NA NA TRBV2 CAGSTSINYNEQFF TGTGCCGGCAGTACTAGTATTAACTACAATGAGCAGTTCTTC